Sequencing of this T cell receptor (beta chain) was carried out in a study of beta chain features in type 1 diabetes. Findings of the study overall: Shortening of TCRB CDR3s, moderate but significant, appeared in all four CD4+ subsets of Type 1 diabetes patients.

Sequencing targeted expressed TCRB transcripts, as all isolated RNA had been reverse transcribed. Sequencing of naive, central memory and regulatory T cell samples gave an average of around 3.6 million reads. Assay: immunoSEQ multiplex PCR; the TCRdb copy retains only in-frame clones and omits some. The repertoire consists of some 200,000 clones, with about a sixth occurring once and the leading ten covering 0.065% to 0.095%. V lost 7 bases and J lost 2; bases outside the gene matches: 6. CDR1 and CDR2 from the germline V gene are SNHLY and FYNNEI. The CDR3 covers 14 residues. As for this clone: Its antigen remains unknown.

The material sequenced was naive CD4+ T cells from blood. The V and J genes are TRBV2 and TRBJ2-3, with 7 bases that match TRBD2. This TCR came from a man in his thirties or forties with type 1 diabetes. This CDR3 is CASNWLAVTDTQYF. The DNA of the CDR3 is TGTGCCAGCAACTGGCTAGCGGTCACAGATACGCAGTATTTT. The whole variable domain, remainder taken from reference TRBV2 and TRBJ2-3, is EPEVTQTPSHQVTQMGQEVILRCVPISNHLYFYWYRQILGQKVEFLVSFYNNEISEKSEIFDDQFSVERPDGSNFTLKIRSTKLEDSAMYFCASNWLAVTDTQYFGPGTRLTVL.